What follows are 6 T cell receptor beta chains derived from one specimen sequenced in a study of T cells after yellow fever vaccination. TCRdb ran MiXCR on the 5' RACE reads and lists one entry per CDR3 protein. The data show 350,000 to 450,000 distinct CDR3 sequences, 15% to 20% seen once. The material sequenced was PBMCs, taken before the yellow fever booster vaccination. These receptors came from a man aged 18 to 29 who received the YFV17D yellow fever vaccine.

The rearrangement joins TRBV5-1 to TRBJ1-3; D remains ambiguous. CDR3 size: 14 residues. V gave up 0 bases and J gave up 3 bases, with 7 bases separating them. Germline CDR1 reads SGHRS; CDR2 reads YFSETQ. The CDR3 DNA is TGCGCCAGCAGCTTGGACGGATTTGGAAACACCATATATTTT. Its protein is CASSLDGFGNTIYF.

The V and J genes are TRBV6-2 or TRBV6-3 and TRBJ2-7; D might be TRBD1 (6 bases). Germline V gene data show CDR1 as MNHEY and CDR2 as SVGEGT. The CDR3 loop spans 13 amino acids. The V gene lost 7 bases and the J gene lost 6 bases, with 16 bases spanning the gap. The CDR3 DNA reads as TGTGCCAGCACCCACAGGGTGGGAAGCGAGCAGTACTTC. Its translation: CASTHRVGSEQYF.

This clonotype was counted between two and nine times. V usage is TRBV6-1 and J usage is TRBJ2-7; possible D gene TRBD1, 6 bases. Germline V CDR1 and CDR2: MNHNS, SASEGT. V shed 6 bases and J shed 0 bases, with 12 bases lying between them. The CDR3 runs 14 residues. The chain's CDR3 is CASSDTGSSYEQYV. The CDR3 region has the DNA TGTGCCAGCAGCGACACAGGGAGCTCCTACGAGCAGTACGTC.

The rearrangement links TRBV27 to TRBJ1-6; 8 bases fit TRBD1. The CDR3 totals 14 residues. Germline assignment: CDR1 MNHEY and CDR2 SMNVEV (reference sequence). V shed 2 bases, J shed 10 bases, and the junction held 4 bases outside the gene matches. The CDR3 reads CASSLGQGASPLHF. The CDR3 region has the DNA TGTGCCAGCAGTTTAGGTCAGGGGGCCTCACCCCTCCACTTT.

The chain links TRBV28 to TRBJ2-7; D possibly corresponds to TRBD2 (6 bases). Trimming removed 8 bases from V and 2 bases from J, with 13 bases in between. The CDR3 is made up of 13 amino acids. Germline V gene sequence: CDR1 MDHEN, CDR2 SYDVKM. The CDR3: CASGAGPAYEQYV. The CDR3 DNA reads as TGTGCCAGCGGTGCGGGGCCTGCCTACGAGCAGTACGTC.

This clonotype appeared a few times. This chain joins TRBV5-1 and TRBJ2-2, with a possible D match to TRBD2 (6 bases). Per the germline V gene, CDR1 is SGHRS and CDR2 is YFSETQ. V was pared by 4 bases and J by 3 bases, with 13 bases between. The CDR3 is 15 amino acids. CDR3: CASSPGTEYTGELFF. The DNA for the CDR3 is TGCGCCAGCAGCCCAGGGACTGAATACACCGGGGAGCTGTTTTTT.